The clone carrying this T cell receptor (beta chain) was seen many times. Sampling of bone marrow took place during active disease in every patient. The sample belongs to a study of read filtering for tumor transcriptome and immune sequencing. Study overall: Mean patient age was around 66 years, range roughly 40 to 85; 17 male, 12 to 15 female. IR-seq gave about 3.5 to 10.27 million TCR reads per sample; RNA-seq gave 85 to 1273.

Germline CDR1 and CDR2: DFQATT and SNEGSKA (reference sequence). V shed 3 bases and J 1 base; nucleotides not matched to a gene: 8. CDR3 length equals 16 residues. The library was built from 400 to 500 ng RNA with molecular barcoded adaptors for alpha/delta and beta/gamma chains. TCRdb passed the reads through MiXCR, listing each CDR3 protein once. The data hold about 23,000 distinct CDR3 sequences, with approximately 13% observed a single time. The receptor's source is a donor aged 40 or older with multiple myeloma. Material for sequencing was a population of CD138-negative cells sorted from bone marrow. The V call is TRBV20-1, the J call TRBJ2-5; 10 bases align to TRBD2. CDR3 sequence: CSASGGLASAQETQYF. CDR3 in DNA: TGCAGTGCTAGTGGGGGACTAGCGTCAGCCCAAGAGACCCAGTACTTC.